This entry lists 12 T cell receptor beta chains sequenced from one sample in a study of cytomegalovirus exposure and HLA in healthy donors. Assay used: immunoSEQ multiplex PCR; TCRdb lists only in-frame clones, some missing. Of roughly 130,000 clones listed, almost 90% are singletons. The sequenced material came from PBMCs. These receptor sequences come from a man aged 25 to 45 in good health and CMV-seronegative.

The chain joins TRBV5-1 to TRBJ2-5; TRBD1 might be the D (6 bases). Germline V gene data show CDR1 as SGHRS and CDR2 as YFSETQ. This CDR3 has 14 residues. Trimming took off 6 bases at V and 5 bases at J, with 17 bases between the two ends. The CDR3 DNA reads TGCGCCAGCACCACTCAACAGGGATCCGAGACCCAGTACTTC. This encodes CASTTQQGSETQYF.

This sequence joins TRBV5-1 and TRBJ1-1; D possibly corresponds to TRBD1 (6 bases). V was pared by 4 bases and J by 3 bases, with 10 bases between. This CDR3 has 13 amino acids. Looked up from germline, CDR1 is SGHRS and CDR2 is YFSETQ. The CDR3, as DNA: TGCGCCAGCAGCCTAGACAGGTACACTGAAGCTTTCTTT. Encoded protein: CASSLDRYTEAFF.

V and J are TRBV19 and TRBJ2-1, with TRBD2 matching over 8 bases. The CDR3 is made up of 16 amino acids. Looked up from germline, CDR1 is LNHDA and CDR2 is SQIVND (reference sequence). V lost 2 bases and J lost 2; bases outside the gene matches: 5. The CDR3 nucleotides read TGTGCCAGTAGTATACCTTGGCGGGAGGCCTACAATGAGCAGTTCTTC. Encoded protein: CASSIPWREAYNEQFF.

The chain carries TRBV18 and TRBJ2-1, with D perhaps matching TRBD1 (5 bases). Germline-derived CDR1 and CDR2 are KGHSH and LQKENI. The ends were cut back, 1 base at V and 9 bases at J, with 16 bases in the middle. The length of the CDR3 is 15 residues. The CDR3 region has the DNA TGTGCCAGCTCACCACAACAGGAGAGGTATGCTGAGCAGTTCTTC. This codes for CASSPQQERYAEQFF. The variable domain in full, with the rest retrieved from reference TRBV18 and TRBJ2-1, is NAGVMQNPRHLVRRRGQEARLRCSPMKGHSHVYWYRQLPEEGLKFMVYLQKENIIDESGMPKERFSAEFPKEGPSILRIQQVVRGDSAAYFCASSPQQERYAEQFFGPGTRLTVL.

This clone was detected once. The V gene is TRBV10-1, the J gene TRBJ2-3, with D perhaps TRBD2 (5 bases). The V end was cut by 7 bases, the J end by 3 bases, with 11 bases between. The CDR3 has 13 amino acids. CDR1 is WNHNN and CDR2 is SYGVQD in the germline V gene (reference sequence). CDR3 loop: CASTDLATDTQYF. DNA for the CDR3: TGCGCCAGCACGGACCTAGCTACAGATACGCAGTATTTT.

The rearrangement joins TRBV9 to TRBJ2-3; 8 nucleotides match TRBD2. From germline, CDR1 is SGDLS and CDR2 YYNGEE. With V trimmed by 3 bases and J by 5 bases, 14 bases remained unmatched. The CDR3 spans 17 residues. This chain's CDR3 is CASSASGDVSGKDTQYF. CDR3 bases: TGTGCCAGCAGCGCCTCCGGGGATGTTAGCGGGAAAGATACGCAGTATTTT.

V gene TRBV19 combines with J gene TRBJ1-5; 7 positions agree with TRBD1. With 9 bases clipped from V and 4 bases from J, the junction kept 12 bases outside the gene matches. This CDR3 is 15 amino acids long. Germline assignment: CDR1 LNHDA and CDR2 SQIVND (reference sequence). As DNA, the CDR3 is TGTGCCAGCTACGACCGGGACAGCCTAAATCAGCCCCAGCATTTT. This gives the protein CASYDRDSLNQPQHF.

V and J are TRBV2 and TRBJ1-1; D possibly corresponds to TRBD1 (6 bases). The CDR3 runs 14 residues. Trimming stripped 6 bases from V and 4 bases from J, with 15 bases between. Germline CDR1 SNHLY, CDR2 FYNNEI. CDR3 in DNA: TGTGCCAGCAGGTCGGAAAGAGGGGGCACTGAAGCTTTCTTT. Its translation is CASRSERGGTEAFF. The whole variable domain, remainder taken from reference TRBV2 and TRBJ1-1, is EPEVTQTPSHQVTQMGQEVILRCVPISNHLYFYWYRQILGQKVEFLVSFYNNEISEKSEIFDDQFSVERPDGSNFTLKIRSTKLEDSAMYFCASRSERGGTEAFFGQGTRLTVV.

This clone was seen only once. CDR3 in amino acids: CASSLTSGSGNTIYF. CDR3 bases: TGTGCCAGCAGCTTAACGTCGGGCTCTGGAAACACCATATATTTT. The chain is built from TRBV7-9 and TRBJ1-3; D is unresolved. Trimming stripped 2 bases from V and 0 bases from J, with 8 bases between. The CDR3 has 15 residues. CDR1 SEHNR and CDR2 FQNEAQ come from the germline V gene (reference sequence).

This clone was seen a single time. The chain links TRBV6-4 to TRBJ2-1, with 8 positions matching TRBD2. Trimming removed 7 bases from V and 0 bases from J; junction bases left unmatched: 11. The CDR3 runs 17 residues. CDR1 is MRHNA, CDR2 SNTAGT, per germline. The CDR3 reads CASTSTSGGSSYNEQFF. Here the CDR3 DNA reads TGTGCCAGCACCTCCACTAGCGGAGGGAGCTCCTACAATGAGCAGTTCTTC.

The chain combines TRBV15 with TRBJ2-7; 14 positions agree with TRBD2. Germline CDR1 and CDR2: LNHNV and YYDKDF (reference sequence). The V and J ends lost 0 bases and 6 bases, in that order; junction bases with no gene match: 13. The CDR3 runs 19 residues. The CDR3 here is CATSRERLAGGPILGEQYF. The CDR3 DNA reads TGTGCCACCAGCAGAGAAAGACTAGCGGGAGGGCCGATTCTAGGCGAGCAGTACTTC.

The V and J genes are TRBV10-3 and TRBJ2-1, with D perhaps TRBD1 (5 bases). The CDR3 has 13 amino acids. Germline V CDR1 and CDR2: ENHRY, SYGVKD. Trimming removed 3 bases from V and 8 bases from J, with 11 bases in between. The CDR3 DNA sequence: TGTGCCATCAGTGAATCGGCACAGGATGAGCAGTTCTTC. It encodes CAISESAQDEQFF.